Described below is a single T cell receptor beta chain sequence and its context. Its antigen is currently unknown. Clones were sequenced by immunoSEQ multiplex PCR, and TCRdb holds only the in-frame ones, with some missing. The table includes more than 12,000 clones, more than 60% detected once. This sample is part of a study of vaccination effects on CD4 cells after COVID-19. Before sequencing, viral peptide pools were used by the ViraFEST assay to expand antigen-specific CD4+ T cells. Isolating CD4+ T cells followed about 11 days of culture. BNT162b2 vaccine or mRNA-1273 vaccine was given to participants in two doses. Among the vaccine recipients, none had a prior SARS-CoV-2 infection, and nucleocapsid antibodies were negative. PBMC cultures contained two million cells per well, 9 to 10 IU/ml IL-2 and 10 ug/ml peptides. The origin of this receptor is a human donor who received a COVID-19 vaccine. The starting material was CD4+ T cells from PBMCs cultured with HCoV-NL63 spike peptides, obtained after COVID-19 vaccination.

CDR3 residues: CASSLVGGRVQNIQYF. CDR3 DNA sequence: TGTGCCAGCAGCTTAGTAGGGGGCAGGGTCCAAAACATTCAGTACTTC. The gene calls are TRBV7-8 and TRBJ2-4; 7 positions match TRBD1. The germline V gene has CDR1 SGHVS and CDR2 FQNEAQ. With V trimmed by 1 base and J by 5 bases, 8 bases remained unmatched. The length of the CDR3 is 16 residues.